Listed below are T cell receptor beta chains from one sample, sequenced in a study of cytomegalovirus exposure and HLA in healthy donors. Repertoires were generated with immunoSEQ multiplex PCR, while TCRdb's copy carries only in-frame clones and drops some. In the table there are over 100,000 clones, 8.9% of which are singletons. Specimen: PBMCs. These receptors were taken from a woman between 40 and 50 years old in good health and CMV-seropositive. Both conserved end residues are part of each CDR3. D genes are given only for firm matches. Size is stated for part of the rows, as once, few or many counts, or as a class when the clone is expanded.

D gene	J gene	V gene	clone size	CDR3 protein	CDR3 DNA
TRBD1	TRBJ1-5	TRBV2	NA	CASTWDRARKVDQPQHF	TGTGCCAGCACCTGGGACAGGGCGAGGAAGGTCGATCAGCCCCAGCATTTT
NA	TRBJ2-6	TRBV11-3	few	CASSFRVSGANVLTF	TGTGCCAGCAGCTTCCGTGTCTCTGGGGCCAACGTCCTGACTTTC
NA	TRBJ2-5	TRBV2	NA	CASQKEGGMGETQYF	TGTGCCAGCCAGAAGGAGGGAGGCATGGGGGAGACCCAGTACTTC
NA	TRBJ2-2	TRBV4-3	few	CASSQDLKGDTGELFF	TGCGCCAGCAGCCAAGATCTTAAGGGGGACACCGGGGAGCTGTTTTTT
NA	TRBJ2-5	TRBV19	NA	CASSIGLAWETQYF	TGTGCCAGTAGTATAGGGCTAGCCTGGGAGACCCAGTACTTC
TRBD2	TRBJ2-7	TRBV5-1	few	CASSLGLAGGIDYEQYF	TGCGCCAGCAGCCTGGGACTAGCGGGGGGAATAGACTACGAGCAGTACTTC
TRBD1	TRBJ1-1	TRBV11-1	NA	CASSLQGATEAFF	TGTGCCAGCAGCTTACAGGGGGCCACTGAAGCTTTCTTT
TRBD1	TRBJ1-2	TRBV7-9	many	CASRTGEAYGYTF	TGTGCCAGTAGGACAGGGGAGGCCTATGGCTACACCTTC
TRBD1	TRBJ1-5	TRBV18	few	CASSPYGTGGLQPQHF	TGTGCCAGCTCACCATATGGGACAGGGGGCCTCCAGCCCCAGCATTTT
NA	TRBJ2-5	TRBV5-4	few	CASSRRGRETQYF	TGTGCCAGCAGCAGGAGGGGTCGAGAGACCCAGTACTTC
NA	TRBJ1-1	TRBV5-4	few	CASSFSQSDTEAFF	TGTGCCAGCAGCTTTAGCCAAAGCGACACTGAAGCTTTCTTT
NA	TRBJ2-7	TRBV11-2	few	CASSLGRVYEQYF	TGTGCCAGCAGCCTAGGGCGGGTCTACGAGCAGTACTTC
NA	TRBJ1-6	TRBV19	NA	CASSIQGTSGSPLHF	TGTGCCAGTAGTATCCAGGGGACCTCCGGCTCACCCCTCCACTTT
TRBD2	TRBJ2-7	TRBV27	few	CASSLTNPTSGTYEQYF	TGTGCCAGCAGTTTGACGAACCCGACTAGCGGCACTTACGAGCAGTACTTC
TRBD2	TRBJ2-1	TRBV19	few	CASSWTSVGNEQFF	TGTGCCAGTAGTTGGACTAGTGTTGGCAATGAGCAGTTCTTC
TRBD1	TRBJ1-1	TRBV7-9	few	CASSPGTGVPTEAFF	TGTGCCAGCAGCCCGGGGACAGGGGTCCCCACTGAAGCTTTCTTT
TRBD2	TRBJ2-1	TRBV7-9	few	CASSLGGGGAYNEQFF	TGTGCCAGCAGCTTAGGGGGCGGGGGGGCCTACAATGAGCAGTTCTTC
TRBD1	TRBJ2-1	TRBV7-9	few	CASSLRGQGGNEQFF	TGTGCCAGCAGCTTACGAGGACAGGGAGGAAATGAGCAGTTCTTC
NA	TRBJ1-1	TRBV27	NA	CASSQTPPGFTEAFF	TGTGCCAGCAGTCAAACGCCTCCAGGGTTCACTGAAGCTTTCTTT
NA	TRBJ2-7	TRBV2	NA	CASSMVGRTYEQYF	TGTGCCAGCAGTATGGTAGGGAGGACCTACGAGCAGTACTTC
NA	TRBJ1-1	TRBV5-1	NA	CASSAAPQSEAFF	TGCGCCAGCAGCGCGGCACCCCAGTCTGAAGCTTTCTTT
NA	TRBJ2-2	TRBV29-1	NA	CSAKGEGAGELFF	TGCAGCGCCAAGGGCGAGGGTGCCGGGGAGCTGTTTTTT
NA	TRBJ2-1	TRBV29-1	few	CSVGLRGAYNEQFF	TGCAGCGTTGGTCTCAGGGGAGCCTACAATGAGCAGTTCTTC
TRBD1	TRBJ2-2	TRBV5-5	NA	CASSLGTGSTGELFF	TGTGCCAGCAGCCTAGGGACAGGGAGCACCGGGGAGCTGTTTTTT
NA	TRBJ2-2	TRBV18	NA	CASSPPGQRNTGKLFF	TGTGCCAGCTCACCACCCGGACAGAGGAACACCGGGAAGCTGTTTTTT
NA	TRBJ1-2	TRBV19	few	CASSTPGQTLTGYTF	TGTGCCAGTAGTACCCCGGGACAAACCCTGACGGGCTACACCTTC
TRBD1	TRBJ1-5	TRBV29-1	NA	CSVRQGLNQPQHF	TGCAGCGTCCGACAGGGTCTGAATCAGCCCCAGCATTTT
TRBD2	TRBJ2-5	TRBV7-2	few	CASSSRLAAETQYF	TGTGCCAGCAGCTCAAGGCTAGCGGCGGAGACCCAGTACTTC
TRBD1	TRBJ1-6	TRBV6-5	NA	CASSYSAGGNSPLHF	TGTGCCAGCAGTTACTCGGCAGGGGGGAATTCACCCCTCCACTTT
TRBD1	TRBJ1-1	TRBV4-1	few	CASSQPDRRNTEAFF	TGCGCCAGCAGCCAACCGGACAGGAGGAACACTGAAGCTTTCTTT
NA	TRBJ1-1	TRBV5-1	few	CASSPRPTEETEAFF	TGCGCCAGCAGCCCCAGACCAACGGAGGAGACTGAAGCTTTCTTT
TRBD2	TRBJ2-3	TRBV5-4	few	CASSLELAGGPADTQYF	TGTGCCAGCAGCTTGGAACTAGCGGGGGGGCCGGCAGATACGCAGTATTTT
TRBD1	TRBJ2-5	TRBV6-5	NA	CASSLTGEETQYF	TGTGCCAGCAGTCTGACAGGGGAAGAGACCCAGTACTTC
NA	TRBJ2-5	TRBV6-1	NA	CASNRDTYQETQYF	TGTGCCAGCAACCGGGACACCTACCAAGAGACCCAGTACTTC
NA	TRBJ1-6	TRBV11-3	few	CASSAGQFSYSPLHF	TGTGCCAGCAGCGCTGGACAGTTCTCGTATTCACCCCTCCACTTT
TRBD1	TRBJ1-4	TRBV28	few	CATTGATNEKLFF	TGTGCCACCACAGGGGCAACTAATGAAAAACTGTTTTTT
TRBD1	TRBJ2-7	TRBV9	many	CASSVVQGTGVDEQYF	TGTGCCAGCAGCGTAGTGCAGGGGACAGGGGTGGACGAGCAGTACTTC
NA	TRBJ2-3	TRBV2	NA	CASSEPKIDRYTDTQYF	TGTGCCAGCAGTGAACCGAAAATTGACAGATACACAGATACGCAGTATTTT
TRBD1	TRBJ1-2	TRBV10-3	NA	CAISESTGPYGYTF	TGTGCCATCAGTGAGTCGACAGGGCCATATGGCTACACCTTC
TRBD2	TRBJ2-2	TRBV5-6	NA	CASSWTSGGLGHGELFF	TGTGCCAGCAGTTGGACTAGCGGGGGCCTCGGCCACGGGGAGCTGTTTTTT
TRBD1	TRBJ2-6	TRBV7-9	NA	CASSQDRGHGANVLTF	TGTGCCAGCAGCCAGGACAGGGGCCATGGGGCCAACGTCCTGACTTTC
NA	TRBJ1-2	TRBV7-2	few	CASSFQGSDYGYTF	TGTGCCAGCAGCTTTCAGGGCAGCGACTATGGCTACACCTTC